The 31 T cell receptor beta chains listed next were all sequenced from one sample in a study of CD8 T cells in ankylosing spondylitis (dated by TCRdb to 2015 to 2018). The full study reports these points: A TCR beta motif of fewer than 10 highly homologous amino acid variants appeared characteristic of blood from ankylosing spondylitis patients.

Their target antigens are unknown. Library preparation was by 5' RACE. TCRdb shows the sequencer as Illumina HiSeq 2500. Clones were called with MiXCR by TCRdb after fastp trimmed the public reads at Q25, and only in-frame beta chains were retained. Each CDR3 protein appears once, grouped with its most common genes and DNA. The sample table lists fewer than 750,000 distinct CDR3 sequences, around 20% of them with a count of one. The top ten clonotypes cover about a fifth of the sample. The sample consisted of blood, either unsorted or a sorted T cell fraction (not recorded which). The source of these receptors is a male donor with ankylosing spondylitis.

This clonotype was seen more than once but under ten times. This chain connects TRBV29-1 to TRBJ2-3; 14 bases match TRBD2. V dropped 6 bases and J dropped 0; count of bases not matched to a gene: 11. The CDR3 is 18 amino acids. Germline CDR1 and CDR2: SQVTM and ANQGSEA. The CDR3 reads CSVEGLAGEPTSTDTQYF. In DNA form, the CDR3 reads TGCAGCGTGGAGGGACTAGCGGGGGAACCGACTAGCACAGATACGCAGTATTTT.

This rearrangement joins TRBV29-1 to TRBJ1-1; D is uncertain. The germline V gene has CDR1 SQVTM and CDR2 ANQGSEA. Trimming removed 5 bases at V and 0 bases at J, with 10 bases between. The CDR3 has 13 residues. The CDR3 loop is CSVNAGLNTEAFF. CDR3 nucleotides: TGCAGCGTTAACGCAGGATTGAACACTGAAGCTTTCTTT.

This clonotype occurred a few times. CDR3 nucleotides: TGCAGTGCTAGAGAGGCGGGCTCCTATAATTCACCCCTCCACTTT. It is translated as CSAREAGSYNSPLHF. The chain uses TRBV20-1 and TRBJ1-6; no clear D gene. Looked up from germline, CDR1 is DFQATT and CDR2 is SNEGSKA (reference sequence). With 0 bases removed from V and 0 bases from J, the gap between germline ends came to 6 bases. CDR3 length: 15 residues.

The chain combines TRBV12-3 or TRBV12-4 with TRBJ2-1; D is ambiguous. CDR3 length equals 14 residues. V lost 0 bases to trimming and J lost 9 bases, with 12 bases between them. This chain's CDR3 is CASSLAVKGIEQFF. The CDR3 bases are TGTGCCAGCAGTTTAGCGGTAAAGGGTATTGAGCAGTTCTTC.

J is TRBJ1-4 and V is TRBV11-2, with TRBD1 as a possible D gene (5 bases). Germline V gene lookup returns CDR1 SGHAT and CDR2 FQNNGV. The V gene lost 5 bases and the J gene lost 3 bases, with 10 bases spanning the gap. This CDR3 is built from 14 residues. The CDR3, as DNA: TGTGCCAGCAGCCCGGGGACTTCTAATGAAAAACTGTTTTTT. It encodes CASSPGTSNEKLFF.

The chain recombines TRBV5-1 with TRBJ2-2, with a weak D call TRBD2 (6 bases). This CDR3 has 16 residues. Trimming removed 0 bases from V and 3 bases from J, with 12 bases in between. Germline CDR1 reads SGHRS; CDR2 reads YFSETQ. The CDR3 spells CASSLGSSADTGELFF. The CDR3 nucleotides read TGCGCCAGCAGCTTGGGCTCTAGCGCGGACACCGGGGAGCTGTTTTTT.

This chain links TRBV7-8 with TRBJ2-3; 11 bases agree with TRBD2. The CDR3 runs 17 residues. CDR1 is SGHVS and CDR2 is FQNEAQ in the germline V gene. J lost 2 bases, V lost 7 bases, and 11 bases had no gene match. The CDR3, as DNA: TGTGCCAGCAACCCCCCCGGGACTAGCGGATTCACAGATACGCAGTATTTT. Translated, it gives CASNPPGTSGFTDTQYF.

The V call is TRBV12-3 or TRBV12-4, the J call TRBJ2-2; 11 positions match TRBD2. V lost 3 bases and J lost 6; bases outside the gene matches: 6. This CDR3 comprises 16 residues. The CDR3 protein is CASSLMGLAVSGELFF. For the CDR3, the DNA is TGTGCCAGCAGTTTGATGGGACTAGCGGTCTCCGGGGAGCTGTTTTTT.

CDR3 amino acids: CASSLGPRGTDTQYF. CDR3 bases: TGTGCCAGCAGCTTAGGACCGCGGGGCACAGATACGCAGTATTTT. This rearrangement joins TRBV11-2 to TRBJ2-3; TRBD2 is a possible D gene (5 bases). CDR1 and CDR2 (germline): SGHAT, FQNNGV. Trimming removed 1 base from V and 1 base from J, with 9 bases in between. CDR3 length equals 15 residues.

About this clonotype: At one of its ends the junction is not consistent with the germline gene, which may arise from a read error. The chain recombines TRBV5-1 with TRBJ2-2; D might be TRBD1 (6 bases). The CDR3 runs 14 residues. CDR1 is SGHRS, CDR2 YFSETQ, per germline. The CDR3 here is CASREGVQTEELFF. DNA of the CDR3: TGCGCCAGCAGAGAGGGGGTCCAGACCGAGGAGCTGTTTTTT.

This clonotype was seen a handful of times. V and J are TRBV19 and TRBJ1-5; no definite D call. The CDR3 has 12 residues. The V and J ends lost 5 bases and 16 bases respectively, with 18 bases between them. Germline V gene data show CDR1 as LNHDA and CDR2 as SQIVND (reference sequence). The CDR3 spells CASSVDMFIYHF. The CDR3 DNA reads as TGTGCCAGTAGTGTCGACATGTTCATCTATCATTTT.

This clonotype was counted ten times or more. The chain combines TRBV6-2 or TRBV6-3 with TRBJ2-2; D unclear. Trimming stripped 4 bases from V and 5 bases from J, with 14 bases between. The CDR3 has 15 residues. The germline V gene encodes CDR1 MNHEY and CDR2 SVGEGT. For the CDR3, the DNA is TGTGCCAGCAGTTTAAGTGGCGTGGAAACCGGGGAGCTGTTTTTT. It yields the protein CASSLSGVETGELFF.

The chain employs TRBV29-1 and TRBJ1-2, with D perhaps TRBD1 (6 bases). The CDR3 extends over 15 amino acids. Trimming removed 6 bases at V and 0 bases at J, with 17 bases between. Per germline, CDR1 SQVTM and CDR2 ANQGSEA. CDR3 sequence: CSVWQGLVTNYGYTF. The CDR3 bases are TGCAGCGTGTGGCAGGGGCTAGTGACTAACTATGGCTACACCTTC.

CDR3 sequence (DNA): TGTGCCAGCAGACTACCAGCGGGGGGCTTAAGAGATACGCAGTATTTT. As protein: CASRLPAGGLRDTQYF. The gene calls are TRBV11-2 and TRBJ2-3, with 9 bases identical to TRBD2. CDR1 and CDR2 from the germline V gene are SGHAT and FQNNGV. V shed 6 bases, J shed 5 bases, and the junction held 12 bases outside the gene matches. The CDR3 sequence is 16 residues long.

Only a few counts were recorded for this clonotype. This sequence joins TRBV4-1 and TRBJ1-4; maybe TRBD1 (6 bases). Germline CDR1 and CDR2: MGHRA and YSYEKL. V lost 1 base and J 8 bases, leaving 14 bases between the germline ends. The CDR3 totals 15 residues. The CDR3 DNA follows: TGCGCCAGCAGCCAAGCCTTGGCAGGGGTCGAAAAACTGTTTTTT. This translates into CASSQALAGVEKLFF.

The chain carries TRBV24-1 and TRBJ2-5; D ambiguous. Looked up from germline, CDR1 is KGHDR and CDR2 is SFDVKD. The CDR3 is made up of 13 amino acids. The V end lost 7 bases, the J end lost 1 base, and 9 bases lay between the germline ends. Here the CDR3 reads CATRRGPQETQYF. The CDR3 DNA sequence: TGTGCCACCAGGAGAGGCCCCCAAGAGACCCAGTACTTC.

A few counts support this clonotype. CDR3 bases: TGTGCCAGCAGTGCTAGCGGGAGAGGTGAGCAGTTCTTC. This sequence encodes CASSASGRGEQFF. The chain uses TRBV25-1 and TRBJ2-1, with 10 bases fitting TRBD2. The CDR3 has 13 amino acids. The germline gives CDR1 MGHDK, CDR2 SYGVNS. V lost 4 bases and J lost 9; bases outside the gene matches: 3.

This clonotype turned up a few times. The J gene is TRBJ2-1, the V gene TRBV6-5; D perhaps matches TRBD1 (6 bases). The germline V gene encodes CDR1 MNHEY and CDR2 SVGAGI. Trimming took 7 bases from V and 10 from J, leaving 14 bases between them. This CDR3 is 12 amino acids long. The CDR3 region has the DNA TGTGCCAGCATCAACAGGGTTGGGGAGCAGTTCTTC. This translates into CASINRVGEQFF.

The DNA for the CDR3 is TGTGCCAGCAGTGAGAATGTGAGAGGCTACACCTTC. Its translation is CASSENVRGYTF. The chain carries TRBV25-1 and TRBJ1-2; no clear D gene. The V end was cut by 3 bases, the J end by 8 bases, with 10 bases between. Germline values: CDR1 MGHDK, CDR2 SYGVNS. The CDR3 length is 12 residues.

This clonotype was detected ten times or more. This chain links TRBV12-3 or TRBV12-4 with TRBJ1-1; D not certain. The germline V and J ends were trimmed by 3 bases and 1 base, with 9 bases remaining between them. The CDR3 has 14 residues. CDR3 sequence (DNA): TGTGCCAGCAGTTTCGGGCGAAAGAACACTGAAGCTTTCTTT. Protein product: CASSFGRKNTEAFF.

This clonotype was counted a few times. V and J are TRBV12-3 or TRBV12-4 and TRBJ1-1; unclear D gene. This CDR3 has 14 amino acids. With 5 bases removed from V and 2 bases from J, the gap between germline ends came to 12 bases. The CDR3 DNA is TGTGCCAGCAGTAGTACTTGGCTCAACACTGAAGCTTTCTTT. As protein: CASSSTWLNTEAFF.

With respect to this clonotype: One end of the junction fails to match germline, which may point to a read error. The rearrangement links TRBV7-8 to TRBJ2-5; the D is unclear. The CDR3 totals 13 residues. Germline lookup yields CDR1 SGHVS and CDR2 FQNEAQ. The chain's CDR3 is CACSHGGAETQYF. The CDR3 DNA reads as TGTGCCTGCAGCCACGGTGGAGCAGAGACCCAGTACTTC.

The V call is TRBV5-1, the J call TRBJ2-1, with 12 bases aligning to TRBD2. The J segment lost 10 bases and the V segment lost 0 bases, leaving 8 bases of the junction unmatched. Germline V CDR1 and CDR2: SGHRS, YFSETQ. CDR3 length: 16 amino acids. DNA for the CDR3: TGCGCCAGCAGCTTGGCCGGACTAGCGGGACAGAGGGAGCAGTTCTTC. Translated: CASSLAGLAGQREQFF.

This clonotype has just a few counts. The chain joins TRBV2 to TRBJ1-1; 8 bases are shared with TRBD1. Germline CDR1 is SNHLY and CDR2 is FYNNEI. This CDR3 comprises 14 residues. J gave up 1 base and V 5 bases, and 3 bases lay outside the gene matches. The CDR3 loop reads CASSKDRGNTEAFF. The CDR3 DNA reads TGTGCCAGCAGTAAAGACAGGGGGAACACTGAAGCTTTCTTT. The full variable domain, its missing parts supplied by reference TRBV2 and TRBJ1-1, is EPEVTQTPSHQVTQMGQEVILRCVPISNHLYFYWYRQILGQKVEFLVSFYNNEISEKSEIFDDQFSVERPDGSNFTLKIRSTKLEDSAMYFCASSKDRGNTEAFFGQGTRLTVV.

This clonotype was detected only a few times. The rearrangement uses TRBV12-3 or TRBV12-4 and TRBJ1-1, with D unclear. The ends were cut back, 5 bases at V and 1 base at J, with 8 bases in the middle. The CDR3 spans 13 residues. Here the CDR3 DNA reads TGTGCCAGCAGTGATCTAGAGAACACTGAAGCTTTCTTT. It yields the protein CASSDLENTEAFF.

This clonotype was seen a handful of times. This chain joins TRBV2 and TRBJ2-3, with D possibly TRBD2 on 6 matching bases. CDR1 SNHLY and CDR2 FYNNEI come from the germline V gene. The CDR3 has 15 amino acids. Trimming took 7 bases from V and 0 from J, leaving 14 bases between them. DNA of the CDR3: TGTGCCAGCATGTACGGACTATCTAGCACAGATACGCAGTATTTT. Encoded protein: CASMYGLSSTDTQYF.

A few counts support this clonotype. This chain links TRBV10-3 with TRBJ2-1; D not resolved. Germline CDR1 is ENHRY and CDR2 is SYGVKD. V was trimmed by 4 bases and J by 0 bases, leaving 7 bases between them. This CDR3 comprises 14 residues. CDR3 sequence: CAISVKSSYNEQFF. In DNA, the CDR3 is TGTGCCATCAGTGTAAAGAGCTCCTACAATGAGCAGTTCTTC.

This clonotype has more than one count but fewer than ten. The chain recombines TRBV29-1 with TRBJ2-3, with no clear D. Trimming shortened V by 4 bases and J by 2 bases, and 10 bases separated the two germline ends. Germline V gene sequence: CDR1 SQVTM, CDR2 ANQGSEA. There are 13 residues in the CDR3. The CDR3 DNA sequence: TGCAGCGTTGTGGGTGGCGACACAGATACGCAGTATTTT. Protein product: CSVVGGDTDTQYF.

This rearrangement joins TRBV3-1 to TRBJ2-1; 8 bases are shared with TRBD2. Per the germline V gene, CDR1 is LGHDT and CDR2 is YNNKEL (reference sequence). Losses at the gene ends were 2 bases for V and 9 bases for J; bases not matched to a gene: 12. The CDR3 covers 16 residues. Here the CDR3 reads CASSQPRGGYNGEQFF. CDR3 bases: TGTGCCAGCAGCCAACCCCGCGGGGGGTACAACGGTGAGCAGTTCTTC.

In its sample, this clonotype was seen a few times. The genes are TRBV4-2 and TRBJ2-7, with D maybe TRBD1 (5 bases). Trimming removed 5 bases at V and 2 bases at J, with 13 bases between. This CDR3 region has 14 residues. The germline V gene encodes CDR1 LGHNA and CDR2 YNFKEQ. The CDR3 here is CASSASLGAYEQYF. The CDR3 DNA reads TGTGCCAGCAGCGCCTCCCTAGGGGCCTACGAGCAGTACTTC.

A few counts support this clonotype. The chain joins TRBV6-1 to TRBJ1-4; D is uncertain. The CDR3 is made up of 16 amino acids. V lost 0 bases, J lost 0 bases, and 8 bases lay in between. Looked up from germline, CDR1 is MNHNS and CDR2 is SASEGT. CDR3 coding DNA: TGTGCCAGCAGTGAAGCGGGCAGCGCAACTAATGAAAAACTGTTTTTT. Translated: CASSEAGSATNEKLFF.